These 30 T cell receptor beta chains share one sample of origin, sequenced in a study of cytotoxic CD8 clonotypes in ibrutinib-treated CLL. TCRdb's copy holds only in-frame clones and misses some; the assay was immunoSEQ multiplex PCR. This sample yields approximately 22,000 clones, of which over 65% are seen a single time; about 28% belongs to the top ten. The input for sequencing was PBMCs, taken before ibrutinib treatment. These receptors were obtained from a human donor with chronic lymphocytic leukemia.

This chain uses TRBV7-9 with TRBJ2-1; 10 nucleotides line up with TRBD2. This CDR3 region has 12 residues. Germline V gene lookup returns CDR1 SEHNR and CDR2 FQNEAQ (reference sequence). V was clipped by 6 bases and J by 14 bases; unmatched bases: 7. CDR3 region: CASRRTSGKEFF. CDR3 DNA sequence: TGTGCCAGCAGAAGAACTAGCGGGAAGGAGTTCTTC.

The chain joins TRBV2 to TRBJ2-3; D is undetermined. Trimming cost V 8 bases and J 2 bases, with 5 bases left between them. Germline V gives CDR1 SNHLY, CDR2 FYNNEI. CDR3 length: 11 amino acids. The CDR3 coding sequence is TGTGCCAGCCCTCACACAGATACGCAGTATTTT. Protein: CASPHTDTQYF.

The chain is built from TRBV30 and TRBJ1-2; 9 positions agree with TRBD1. The ends lost 3 bases at V and 7 bases at J; junction bases unmatched: 12. CDR3 length: 15 amino acids. CDR1 GTSNPN and CDR2 SVGIG come from the germline V gene (reference sequence). In nucleotides, the CDR3 is TGTGCCTGGAGCGTACCTGACAGGGGGTTCGGTGGCTACACCTTC. This encodes CAWSVPDRGFGGYTF.

The V call is TRBV6-6, the J call TRBJ2-1, with 10 bases that match TRBD1. This CDR3 has 15 residues. The J segment lost 6 bases and the V segment lost 3 bases, leaving 5 bases of the junction unmatched. From germline, CDR1 is MNHNY and CDR2 SVGAGI (reference sequence). The CDR3 nucleotides read TGTGCCAGCAGTTATAGCAGGACAGGGGGCAATGAGCAGTTCTTC. This codes for CASSYSRTGGNEQFF.

This clone has a single count. The V and J genes are TRBV28 and TRBJ2-3, with 8 bases identical to TRBD1. V trimming: 10 bases; J trimming: 0 bases; junction bases outside the gene matches: 3. The CDR3 is 13 amino acids. Germline loops: CDR1 MDHEN, CDR2 SYDVKM. The chain's CDR3 is CATRGPSTDTQYF. In nucleotides, the CDR3 is TGTGCCACCAGGGGGCCGAGCACAGATACGCAGTATTTT.

V and J are TRBV19 and TRBJ2-1, with D perhaps matching TRBD1 (5 bases). This CDR3 region has 15 residues. V gave up 1 base and J gave up 0 bases, with 7 bases separating them. Germline-derived CDR1 and CDR2 are LNHDA and SQIVND (reference sequence). CDR3 DNA: TGTGCCAGTAGTATAGGACAGTCCTCCTACAATGAGCAGTTCTTC. It encodes CASSIGQSSYNEQFF.

The J gene is TRBJ1-2, the V gene TRBV10-3; 7 bases agree with TRBD1. CDR3 size: 14 residues. Germline V gives CDR1 ENHRY, CDR2 SYGVKD. The junction had 5 bases not matched to a gene; V was cut back by 5 bases and J by 2 bases. CDR3 bases: TGTGCCATCAGTTCTCCGACAGGGAACTATGGCTACACCTTC. It encodes CAISSPTGNYGYTF.

The chain joins TRBV7-2 to TRBJ2-7; 11 positions match TRBD2. The CDR3 spans 14 residues. The junction had 4 bases not matched to a gene; V was cut back by 6 bases and J by 3 bases. The germline CDR1 and CDR2 sequences are SGHTA and FQGNSA. The CDR3 here is CASRLTSGNYEQYF. DNA of the CDR3: TGTGCCAGCAGACTGACTAGCGGGAACTACGAGCAGTACTTC.

V is TRBV5-1 and J is TRBJ2-3, with D hard to call. V shed 0 bases and J shed 1 base, with 3 bases lying between them. Germline V gene data show CDR1 as SGHRS and CDR2 as YFSETQ. This CDR3 region has 13 residues. CDR3 DNA: TGCGCCAGCAGCTTGGGGGGCACAGATACGCAGTATTTT. Protein: CASSLGGTDTQYF.

V and J are TRBV21-1 and TRBJ2-3; the table's D gene call, TRBD2, was not cross checked with the DNA. TRBV21-1 is given as a pseudogene. This CDR3 is 18 amino acids long. The CDR3 protein is CASKNTTSGRPSTDTQYF. The CDR3 region has the DNA TGTGCCAGCAAAAACACAACCAGCGGGCGGCCTAGCACAGATACGCAGTATTTT.

The chain joins TRBV27 to TRBJ2-7, with 7 bases that match TRBD1. Trimming removed 0 bases from V and 5 bases from J; junction bases left unmatched: 1. Germline V gene lookup returns CDR1 MNHEY and CDR2 SMNVEV (reference sequence). The CDR3 has 13 residues. The CDR3 DNA sequence: TGTGCCAGCAGTTTATCGACAGGGAACGAGCAGTACTTC. Translating it yields CASSLSTGNEQYF.

The chain links TRBV2 to TRBJ2-6; 8 bases are shared with TRBD1. CDR1 SNHLY and CDR2 FYNNEI come from the germline V gene. The CDR3 is made up of 16 amino acids. V lost 10 bases to trimming and J lost 4 bases; unmatched junction nucleotides: 12. The CDR3 DNA follows: TGTGCCAAGGGAGGCCAGGGGGCGCAAGGGGCCAACGTCCTGACTTTC. It codes for CAKGGQGAQGANVLTF.

The rearrangement uses TRBV6-5 and TRBJ1-1; TRBD1 is a possible D gene (5 bases). Trimming shortened V by 5 bases and J by 3 bases, and 13 bases separated the two germline ends. There are 14 residues in the CDR3. Germline V gene sequence: CDR1 MNHEY, CDR2 SVGAGI. The chain's CDR3 is CASSHPGGYTEAFF. The CDR3 nucleotides are TGTGCCAGCAGTCACCCGGGGGGATACACTGAAGCTTTCTTT.

The CDR3 protein is CASSQAFGTPRTGELFF. CDR3 sequence (DNA): TGTGCCAGCAGCCAAGCCTTTGGTACGCCCCGAACCGGGGAGCTGTTTTTT. The chain links TRBV14 to TRBJ2-2; the D is unclear. Trimming took off 1 base at V and 5 bases at J, with 17 bases between the two ends. The CDR3 length is 17 residues. Germline values: CDR1 SGHDN, CDR2 FVKESK.

V is TRBV5-6 and J is TRBJ2-3; D not certain. CDR1 and CDR2 (germline): SGHDT, YYEEEE. This CDR3 contains 13 residues. V was clipped by 0 bases and J by 1 base, with 3 bases between them. The CDR3 sequence: CASSLVGTDTQYF. Here the CDR3 DNA reads TGTGCCAGCAGCTTGGTTGGCACAGATACGCAGTATTTT.

The chain uses TRBV5-1 and TRBJ1-1; a weak D match, TRBD1 (6 bases). This CDR3 contains 17 residues. Trimming pared 2 bases from V and 11 bases from J, leaving 28 bases between. The germline V gene has CDR1 SGHRS and CDR2 YFSETQ. The CDR3 sequence: CASSFRAIDRLGTRAFF. For the CDR3, the DNA is TGCGCCAGCAGCTTCCGGGCCATTGACAGGTTAGGTACTAGGGCTTTCTTT.

The rearrangement uses TRBV9 and TRBJ2-1, with TRBD2 identical over 7 bases. With V trimmed by 0 bases and J by 7 bases, 4 bases remained unmatched. The germline CDR1 and CDR2 sequences are SGDLS and YYNGEE. CDR3 length: 14 residues. The CDR3 DNA is TGTGCCAGCAGCGTAGCTCCGGGGGGAAATGAGCAGTTCTTC. This sequence encodes CASSVAPGGNEQFF.

V is TRBV6-1 and J is TRBJ2-1; 8 nucleotides match TRBD2. J gave up 3 bases and V 3 bases, and 7 bases lay outside the gene matches. The length of the CDR3 is 16 residues. Germline V lookup: CDR1 MNHNS, CDR2 SASEGT. CDR3 residues: CASSDPAGEGYNEQFF. The DNA for the CDR3 is TGTGCCAGCAGTGACCCAGCGGGAGAAGGCTACAATGAGCAGTTCTTC.

The genes are TRBV30 and TRBJ2-7; D gene ambiguous. In germline, CDR1 is GTSNPN, CDR2 SVGIG (reference sequence). This CDR3 region has 12 residues. Trimming cost V 2 bases and J 3 bases, with 8 bases left between them. In DNA form, the CDR3 reads TGTGCCTGGAGTAAGGGTTTCTACGAGCAGTACTTC. Translated, it gives CAWSKGFYEQYF.

The CDR3 reads CASRLGQGGSTDTQYF. For the CDR3, the DNA is TGTGCCAGCAGGTTAGGACAGGGTGGGAGCACAGATACGCAGTATTTT. J is TRBJ2-3 and V is TRBV27, with TRBD1 identical over 8 bases. The trim removed 6 bases at V and 0 bases at J, leaving 8 bases unmatched. The CDR3 extends over 16 amino acids. Germline assignment: CDR1 MNHEY and CDR2 SMNVEV (reference sequence).

The rearrangement joins TRBV19 to TRBJ1-1, with D possibly being TRBD1 (6 bases). Germline V CDR1 and CDR2: LNHDA, SQIVND (reference sequence). Trimming pared 6 bases from V and 3 bases from J, leaving 11 bases between. The CDR3 covers 13 residues. CDR3: CASSLDSYTEAFF. CDR3 nucleotides: TGTGCCAGTAGCCTGGACAGCTACACTGAAGCTTTCTTT.

This chain links TRBV5-6 with TRBJ1-1; D remains ambiguous. V was clipped by 0 bases and J by 5 bases, with 5 bases between them. This CDR3 contains 12 residues. Germline CDR1 and CDR2: SGHDT and YYEEEE. The CDR3 DNA follows: TGTGCCAGCAGCTTGGTAGCGACTGAAGCTTTCTTT. Protein: CASSLVATEAFF.

This chain uses TRBV28 with TRBJ2-1, with 10 nucleotides matching TRBD2. CDR1 and CDR2 from the germline V gene are MDHEN and SYDVKM. The V segment lost 6 bases and the J segment 9 bases; nucleotides outside the gene matches: 11. This CDR3 spans 15 amino acids. Here the CDR3 DNA reads TGTGCCAGCAGCCCCCAGTTAGCGGGAGGCGGTGAGCAGTTCTTC. It codes for CASSPQLAGGGEQFF.

The V call is TRBV5-4, the J call TRBJ2-5; 7 bases map to TRBD2. V dropped 4 bases and J dropped 11; count of bases not matched to a gene: 11. This CDR3 has 13 amino acids. Germline V gene sequence: CDR1 SGHNT, CDR2 YYREEE (reference sequence). The CDR3 DNA follows: TGTGCCAGCAGCAGAGGGCGGGAGAGGGAGCAGTACTTC. It translates to CASSRGREREQYF.

The chain uses TRBV9 and TRBJ2-1; 11 bases are shared with TRBD2. The CDR3 is 13 residues long. Trimming cost V 3 bases and J 9 bases; bases outside gene matches: 2. CDR1 and CDR2 (germline): SGDLS, YYNGEE. CDR3 sequence: CASSGLAGTEQFF. CDR3 in DNA: TGTGCCAGCAGCGGACTAGCGGGAACTGAGCAGTTCTTC.

This chain links TRBV7-7 with TRBJ2-3; TRBD1 or TRBD2 may be the D gene (6 bases each). Trimming shortened V by 5 bases and J by 4 bases, and 16 bases separated the two germline ends. CDR3 length equals 15 residues. Germline V CDR1 and CDR2: SSHAT, FNYEAQ (reference sequence). DNA of the CDR3: TGTGCCAGCAGCGCGGGACATTGGGGCCCAGATACGCAGTATTTT. Protein product: CASSAGHWGPDTQYF.

The J gene is TRBJ2-3, the V gene TRBV2; 7 nucleotides match TRBD2. The CDR3 spans 17 residues. The V gene's germline CDR1 is SNHLY and CDR2 FYNNEI. J was trimmed by 0 bases and V by 5 bases; bases with no gene match: 11. DNA for the CDR3: TGTGCCAGCAGTTCGTACCTAGCGGTCTCTAGCACAGATACGCAGTATTTT. Amino acid sequence: CASSSYLAVSSTDTQYF.

The CDR3, as DNA: TGTGCCAGTAGTGAACCCCCGGGACTAGCGGGAGTAGCCGGGGAGCTGTTTTTT. This encodes CASSEPPGLAGVAGELFF. The chain combines TRBV19 with TRBJ2-2; 14 bases are shared with TRBD2. The CDR3 spans 18 residues. V was pared by 5 bases and J by 6 bases, with 11 bases of the junction left unmatched. Germline lookup yields CDR1 LNHDA and CDR2 SQIVND (reference sequence).

This clone has only one observation. The chain's CDR3 is CSVDGYNEQFF. The CDR3 DNA reads as TGCAGCGTTGATGGCTACAATGAGCAGTTCTTC. The rearrangement uses TRBV29-1 and TRBJ2-1; no clear D gene. V lost 3 bases and J lost 3, with 3 bases in between. This CDR3 spans 11 amino acids. CDR1 SQVTM and CDR2 ANQGSEA come from the germline V gene.

V gene TRBV19 combines with J gene TRBJ2-7; unclear D gene. CDR1 LNHDA and CDR2 SQIVND come from the germline V gene (reference sequence). This CDR3 has 13 amino acids. With 4 bases removed from V and 3 bases from J, the gap between germline ends came to 10 bases. DNA for the CDR3: TGTGCCAGTAGTAATCCAGGATACTACGAGCAGTACTTC. It yields the protein CASSNPGYYEQYF.